This TCR beta chain was found in a study of Ad26.COV2.S vaccination and SARS-CoV-2 variants. The germline gives CDR1 SQVTM, CDR2 ANQGSEA. V lost 4 bases to trimming and J lost 9 bases; unmatched junction nucleotides: 7. This CDR3 has 15 amino acids. The repertoire was sequenced with immunoSEQ multiplex PCR; TCRdb's copy has only in-frame clones and lacks some. Among about 280,000 clones, over 75% were seen once, and the ten largest hold around 3%. Concerning this clone itself: Its specificity is not known.

Study outcomes and limitations: Analyses of TCR breadth and depth may have underestimated total T cell responses. A substantial breadth of spike-specific CD8+ and CD4+ T cell responses after vaccination has been reported.

Treatment given: 15 to 20 received Ad26.COV2.S at low or high dose, single or two shots; roughly five received placebo; per-sample allocation not given. Collection of the samples took place on day 63 after the first injection of vaccine or placebo. In Boston, the donor was an adult between 18-55 years of age. Participants' vaccine, an Ad26 vector, delivered Wuhan-strain SARS-CoV-2 spike. Sequences were derived from peripheral blood, sampled in a trial of Ad26.COV2.S vaccine versus placebo. The clonotype was recovered from a person between 18 and 59 years old who received the Ad26.COV2.S COVID-19 vaccine or a placebo. This chain joins TRBV29-1 and TRBJ2-3; 16 nucleotides align to TRBD2. The CDR3 protein is CSVGQGLAGGQTQYF. The CDR3 region has the DNA TGCAGCGTTGGCCAGGGACTAGCGGGAGGGCAGACGCAGTATTTT.